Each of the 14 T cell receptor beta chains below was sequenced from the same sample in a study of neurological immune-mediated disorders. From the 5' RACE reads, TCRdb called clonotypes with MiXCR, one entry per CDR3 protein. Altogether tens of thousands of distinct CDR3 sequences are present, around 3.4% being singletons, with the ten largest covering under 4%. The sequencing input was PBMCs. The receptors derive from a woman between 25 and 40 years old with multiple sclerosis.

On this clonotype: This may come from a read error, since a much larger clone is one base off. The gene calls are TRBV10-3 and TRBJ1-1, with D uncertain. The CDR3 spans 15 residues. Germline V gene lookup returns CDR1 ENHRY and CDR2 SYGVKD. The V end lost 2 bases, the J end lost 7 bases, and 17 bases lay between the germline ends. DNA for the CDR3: TGTGCCATCAGTGAGACTGCCACACGAGAGGGTGAAGCTTTCTTT. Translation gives CAISETATREGEAFF.

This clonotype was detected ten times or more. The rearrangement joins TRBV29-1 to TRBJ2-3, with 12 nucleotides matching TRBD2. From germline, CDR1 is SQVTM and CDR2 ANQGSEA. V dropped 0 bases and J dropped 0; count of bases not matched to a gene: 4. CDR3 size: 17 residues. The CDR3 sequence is CSVEDGGTSGSTDTQYF. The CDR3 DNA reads TGCAGCGTTGAAGATGGCGGGACTAGCGGGAGCACAGATACGCAGTATTTT.

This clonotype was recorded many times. The chain's CDR3 is CSASLTGGQNSPLHF. For the CDR3, the DNA is TGCAGTGCTAGCCTGACAGGGGGACAAAATTCACCCCTCCACTTT. The chain is built from TRBV20-1 and TRBJ1-6, with 9 positions matching TRBD1. The germline V gene encodes CDR1 DFQATT and CDR2 SNEGSKA (reference sequence). The CDR3 length is 15 residues. J was trimmed by 7 bases and V by 3 bases; bases with no gene match: 7.

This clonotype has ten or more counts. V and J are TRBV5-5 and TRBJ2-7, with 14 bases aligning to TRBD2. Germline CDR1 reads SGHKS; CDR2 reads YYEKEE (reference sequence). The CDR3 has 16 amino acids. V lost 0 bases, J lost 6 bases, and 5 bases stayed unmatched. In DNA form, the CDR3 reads TGTGCCAGCAGCTTGGGACTAGCGGGGGGGCGGGTCGAGCAGTACTTC. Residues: CASSLGLAGGRVEQYF.

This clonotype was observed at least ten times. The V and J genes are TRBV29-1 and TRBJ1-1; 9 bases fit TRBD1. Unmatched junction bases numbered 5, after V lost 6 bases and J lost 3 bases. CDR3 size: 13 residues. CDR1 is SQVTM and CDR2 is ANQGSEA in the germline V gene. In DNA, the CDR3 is TGCAGCGTGCAAAGGGACAGGGACACTGAAGCTTTCTTT. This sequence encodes CSVQRDRDTEAFF.

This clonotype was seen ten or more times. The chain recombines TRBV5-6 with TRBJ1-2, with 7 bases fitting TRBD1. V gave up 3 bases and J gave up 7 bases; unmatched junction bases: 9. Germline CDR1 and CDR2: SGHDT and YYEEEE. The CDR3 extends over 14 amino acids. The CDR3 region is CASSWWTGTAGYTF. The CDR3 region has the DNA TGTGCCAGCAGCTGGTGGACAGGAACGGCTGGCTACACCTTC.

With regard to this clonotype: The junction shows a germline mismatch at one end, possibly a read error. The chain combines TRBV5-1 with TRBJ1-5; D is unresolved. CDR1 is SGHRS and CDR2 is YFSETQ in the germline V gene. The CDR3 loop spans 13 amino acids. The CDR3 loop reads CASSLGDNQPQNF. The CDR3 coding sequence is TGCGCCAGCAGCTTAGGAGACAATCAGCCCCAGAATTTT. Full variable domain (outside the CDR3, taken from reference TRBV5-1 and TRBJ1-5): KAGVTQTPRYLIKTRGQQVTLSCSPISGHRSVSWYQQTPGQGLQFLFEYFSETQRNKGNFPGRFSGRQFSNSRSEMNVSTLELGDSALYLCASSLGDNQPQNFGDGTRLSIL.

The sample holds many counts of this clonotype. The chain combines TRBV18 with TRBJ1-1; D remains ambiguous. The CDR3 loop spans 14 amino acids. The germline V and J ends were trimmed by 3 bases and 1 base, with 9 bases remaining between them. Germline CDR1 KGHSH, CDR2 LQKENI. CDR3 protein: CASSPAGRNTEAFF. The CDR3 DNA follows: TGTGCCAGCTCACCTGCGGGGAGGAACACTGAAGCTTTCTTT.

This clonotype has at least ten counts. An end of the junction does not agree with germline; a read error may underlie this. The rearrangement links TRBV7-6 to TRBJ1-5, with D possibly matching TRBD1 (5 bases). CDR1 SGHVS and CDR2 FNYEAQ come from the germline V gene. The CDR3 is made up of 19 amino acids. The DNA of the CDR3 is TGTGCCAGCAGCTTAGGCGAGAGGAACACTGACAGCCCCTGGCAGCCCCAGAATTTT. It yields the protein CASSLGERNTDSPWQPQNF.

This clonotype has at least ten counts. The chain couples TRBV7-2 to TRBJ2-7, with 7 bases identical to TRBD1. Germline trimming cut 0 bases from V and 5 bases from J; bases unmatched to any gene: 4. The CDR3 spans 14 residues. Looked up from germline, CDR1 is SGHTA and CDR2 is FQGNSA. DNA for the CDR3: TGTGCCAGCAGCTTAGCCCCTACAGGGGACGAGCAGTACTTC. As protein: CASSLAPTGDEQYF.

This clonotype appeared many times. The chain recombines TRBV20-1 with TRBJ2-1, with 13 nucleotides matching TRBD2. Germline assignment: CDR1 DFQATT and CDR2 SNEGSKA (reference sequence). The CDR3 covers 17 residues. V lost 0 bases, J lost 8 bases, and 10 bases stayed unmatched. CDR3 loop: CSARDSRTSGSSDEQFF. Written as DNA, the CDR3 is TGCAGTGCTAGAGATTCTAGGACTAGCGGGAGTTCGGATGAGCAGTTCTTC.

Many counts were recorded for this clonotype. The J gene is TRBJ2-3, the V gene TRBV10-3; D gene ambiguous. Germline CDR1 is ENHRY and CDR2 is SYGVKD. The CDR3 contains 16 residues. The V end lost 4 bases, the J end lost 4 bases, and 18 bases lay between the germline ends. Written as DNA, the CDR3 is TGTGCCATCAGTGGTCCGTTGTTCACCCCCCCAGATACGCAGTATTTT. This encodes CAISGPLFTPPDTQYF.

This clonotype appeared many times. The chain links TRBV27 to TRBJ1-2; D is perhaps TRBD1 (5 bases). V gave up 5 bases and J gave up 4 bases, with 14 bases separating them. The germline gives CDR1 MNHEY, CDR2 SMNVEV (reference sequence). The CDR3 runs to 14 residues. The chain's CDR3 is CASSTYGDSYGYTF. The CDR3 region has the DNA TGTGCCAGCAGTACGTATGGGGACTCCTATGGCTACACCTTC.

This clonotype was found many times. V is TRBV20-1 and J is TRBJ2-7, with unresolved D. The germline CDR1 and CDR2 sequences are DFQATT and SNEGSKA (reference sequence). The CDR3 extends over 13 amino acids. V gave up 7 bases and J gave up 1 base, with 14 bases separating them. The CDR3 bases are TGCAGTGAGGCACTACCAGGTTCCTACGAGCAGTACTTC. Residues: CSEALPGSYEQYF.